This TCR beta chain was sequenced during a study of blood T cell repertoires in COVID-19. This clone was seen a single time. Data came from immunoSEQ multiplex PCR; TCRdb stores just in-frame clones and leaves some out. The data contain about 170,000 clones, under 90% of them singletons. The sample comprised peripheral blood. This receptor was taken from a woman between 65 and 79 years old with COVID-19, enrolled during active disease.

This chain's CDR3 is CASSKGTAYQPVWYF. The CDR3 DNA reads TGTGCCAGCAGTAAAGGGACTGCTTACCAACCGGTTTGGTATTTT. The gene calls are TRBV28 and TRBJ2-3, with D possibly TRBD2 on 6 matching bases. V lost 5 bases and J 14 bases, leaving 26 bases between the germline ends. CDR1 and CDR2 (germline): MDHEN, SYDVKM. There are 15 residues in the CDR3.